The 30 T cell receptor beta chains in this list originate from one sample, sequenced in a study of blood T cell repertoires in COVID-19. The table came from immunoSEQ multiplex PCR; TCRdb's copy has only in-frame clones and leaves some out. Found here are 200,000 to 300,000 clones, over 90% of them singletons; the top ten hold more than 0.65%. Sequencing used peripheral blood. The receptors come from a man aged 25 to 40 with COVID-19, enrolled during active disease.

The chain links TRBV11-3 to TRBJ2-1; TRBD2 agrees at 13 bases. The CDR3 has 15 amino acids. Trimming cost V 3 bases and J 10 bases; bases outside gene matches: 6. CDR1 and CDR2 from the germline V gene are SGHNT and YENEEA. The CDR3 sequence: CASSLGGTSGDEQFF. As DNA, the CDR3 is TGTGCCAGCAGCTTGGGGGGGACTAGCGGGGACGAGCAGTTCTTC. Together with reference TRBV11-3 and TRBJ2-1, the CDR3 gives the full variable domain: EAGVVQSPRYKIIEKKQPVAFWCNPISGHNTLYWYLQNLGQGPELLIRYENEEAVDDSQLPKDRFSAERLKGVDSTLKIQPAELGDSAVYLCASSLGGTSGDEQFFGPGTRLTVL.

This sequence joins TRBV5-4 and TRBJ2-2; D is perhaps TRBD1 (5 bases). The germline V gene has CDR1 SGHNT and CDR2 YYREEE (reference sequence). V was trimmed by 5 bases and J by 5 bases, leaving 16 bases between them. CDR3 size: 15 residues. The CDR3 bases are TGTGCCAGCAGGGCGGCAACTCAGGGAACCGGGGAGCTGTTTTTT. This translates into CASRAATQGTGELFF. Based on the CDR3 plus reference TRBV5-4 and TRBJ2-2, the full variable domain is ETGVTQSPTHLIKTRGQQVTLRCSSQSGHNTVSWYQQALGQGPQFIFQYYREEENGRGNFPPRFSGLQFPNYSSELNVNALELDDSALYLCASRAATQGTGELFFGEGSRLTVL.

This clone is a singleton in its sample. The chain couples TRBV19 to TRBJ1-5; possibly TRBD1 for D (6 bases). CDR1 is LNHDA and CDR2 is SQIVND in the germline V gene (reference sequence). V was clipped by 7 bases and J by 6 bases, with 13 bases between them. The CDR3 loop spans 13 amino acids. In DNA, the CDR3 is TGTGCCAGTACCAGGACAGAGGGTCAGCCCCAGCATTTT. This codes for CASTRTEGQPQHF.

The chain recombines TRBV9 with TRBJ1-1, with D possibly being TRBD1 (6 bases). The germline CDR1 and CDR2 sequences are SGDLS and YYNGEE. V shed 2 bases and J shed 8 bases, with 10 bases lying between them. CDR3 size: 12 residues. DNA for the CDR3: TGTGCCAGCAGCGTTCTACAGGGAGAAGCTTTCTTT. It specifies CASSVLQGEAFF. The variable domain in full, with the rest retrieved from reference TRBV9 and TRBJ1-1, is DSGVTQTPKHLITATGQRVTLRCSPRSGDLSVYWYQQSLDQGLQFLIQYYNGEERAKGNILERFSAQQFPDLHSELNLSSLELGDSALYFCASSVLQGEAFFGQGTRLTVV.

This rearrangement joins TRBV21-1 to TRBJ1-2. TRBV21-1 is annotated as a pseudogene. CDR3 size: 16 residues. CDR3 in DNA: TGTGCCAGCAGCAACCCCCCTCGGGGGGCCCTCTATGGCTACACCTTC. This sequence encodes CASSNPPRGALYGYTF.

This chain joins TRBV2 and TRBJ1-2; 9 nucleotides align to TRBD1. The J segment lost 8 bases and the V segment lost 4 bases, leaving 8 bases of the junction unmatched. The germline V gene encodes CDR1 SNHLY and CDR2 FYNNEI. The CDR3 runs 14 residues. Written as DNA, the CDR3 is TGTGCCAGCAGTGTCCAAAGGACAGGGGACGGCTACACCTTC. It yields the protein CASSVQRTGDGYTF.

The V call is TRBV11-2, the J call TRBJ2-5; D uncertain. This CDR3 is built from 14 residues. Trimming removed 5 bases from V and 7 bases from J, with 17 bases in between. Germline assignment: CDR1 SGHAT and CDR2 FQNNGV. The DNA for the CDR3 is TGTGCCAGCAGCACGGTTTTGGGCCCAGGGACCCAGTACTTC. Translating it yields CASSTVLGPGTQYF.

V is TRBV7-2 and J is TRBJ1-6; 7 bases match TRBD1. The V gene end was trimmed by 5 bases and the J gene end by 7 bases; junction bases not matched to a gene: 5. CDR3 length: 14 residues. The V gene's germline CDR1 is SGHTA and CDR2 FQGNSA. Here the CDR3 DNA reads TGTGCCAGCAGCCTCTCGGACAGGAATTCACCCCTCCACTTT. It codes for CASSLSDRNSPLHF.

This chain links TRBV5-6 with TRBJ2-3; 13 bases are shared with TRBD2. Germline V gene lookup returns CDR1 SGHDT and CDR2 YYEEEE. This CDR3 contains 19 residues. V shed 4 bases and J 1 base; nucleotides not matched to a gene: 12. CDR3 sequence (DNA): TGTGCCAGCAGCGCCCCTACTAGCGGGGGGGCGCTGGGCACAGATACGCAGTATTTT. This encodes CASSAPTSGGALGTDTQYF. Complete variable domain (other parts from reference TRBV5-6 and TRBJ2-3): DAGVTQSPTHLIKTRGQQVTLRCSPKSGHDTVSWYQQALGQGPQFIFQYYEEEERQRGNFPDRFSGHQFPNYSSELNVNALLLGDSALYLCASSAPTSGGALGTDTQYFGPGTRLTVL.

This sequence joins TRBV19 and TRBJ1-4; tentative D call: TRBD1 (6 bases). V dropped 1 base and J dropped 1 base, with 13 bases sitting between them. Germline V gene sequence: CDR1 LNHDA, CDR2 SQIVND (reference sequence). The CDR3 loop spans 17 amino acids. CDR3 in amino acids: CASSIVQQGRTNEKLFF. DNA for the CDR3: TGTGCCAGTAGTATAGTCCAACAGGGCAGAACTAATGAAAAACTGTTTTTT. The full variable domain, rest sourced from reference TRBV19 and TRBJ1-4, is DGGITQSPKYLFRKEGQNVTLSCEQNLNHDAMYWYRQDPGQGLRLIYYSQIVNDFQKGDIAEGYSVSREKKESFPLTVTSAQKNPTAFYLCASSIVQQGRTNEKLFFGSGTQLSVL.

V is TRBV4-2 and J is TRBJ1-5; TRBD1 matches 9 bases. J gave up 7 bases and V 0 bases, and 7 bases lay outside the gene matches. Looked up from germline, CDR1 is LGHNA and CDR2 is YNFKEQ. This CDR3 contains 16 residues. This CDR3 reads CASSQEGGQGRQPQHF. CDR3 coding DNA: TGTGCCAGCAGCCAAGAGGGGGGACAGGGTAGGCAGCCCCAGCATTTT.

J is TRBJ2-1 and V is TRBV20-1; TRBD2 aligns across 10 bases. V dropped 6 bases and J dropped 8; count of bases not matched to a gene: 1. The V gene's germline CDR1 is DFQATT and CDR2 SNEGSKA (reference sequence). This CDR3 is 11 amino acids long. The CDR3 here is CSATSGHEQFF. CDR3 nucleotide sequence: TGCAGTGCGACTAGCGGGCATGAGCAGTTCTTC.

V usage is TRBV5-4 and J usage is TRBJ1-4; weak D call: TRBD1 (6 bases). The CDR3 extends over 16 amino acids. Germline loops: CDR1 SGHNT, CDR2 YYREEE (reference sequence). The V end lost 4 bases, the J end lost 3 bases, and 16 bases lay between the germline ends. Written as DNA, the CDR3 is TGTGCCAGCAGCACCAATGGGGGGGCGGCTAATGAAAAACTGTTTTTT. This encodes CASSTNGGAANEKLFF. Full variable domain (missing parts from reference TRBV5-4 and TRBJ1-4): ETGVTQSPTHLIKTRGQQVTLRCSSQSGHNTVSWYQQALGQGPQFIFQYYREEENGRGNFPPRFSGLQFPNYSSELNVNALELDDSALYLCASSTNGGAANEKLFFGSGTQLSVL.

The chain carries TRBV4-2 and TRBJ1-1, with D perhaps TRBD1 (5 bases). The CDR3 runs to 16 residues. The germline gives CDR1 LGHNA, CDR2 YNFKEQ. Trimming removed 1 base from V and 1 base from J, with 13 bases in between. The DNA for the CDR3 is TGTGCCAGCAGCCAAGCTGAAGGGGCTCAGAACACTGAAGCTTTCTTT. This encodes CASSQAEGAQNTEAFF.

The V call is TRBV19, the J call TRBJ1-5; a weak D match, TRBD1 (5 bases). Per the germline V gene, CDR1 is LNHDA and CDR2 is SQIVND (reference sequence). The ends were cut back, 4 bases at V and 6 bases at J, with 10 bases in the middle. The CDR3 is 13 residues long. CDR3 in amino acids: CASSKGAAQPQHF. The CDR3 region has the DNA TGTGCCAGTAGTAAAGGGGCGGCTCAGCCCCAGCATTTT.

The CDR3 region has the DNA TGTGCCTGGAGTGTTAGGGGTGGGACTGAAGCTTTCTTT. As protein: CAWSVRGGTEAFF. The V call is TRBV30, the J call TRBJ1-1, with TRBD1 as a possible D gene (5 bases). Trimming pared 0 bases from V and 5 bases from J, leaving 10 bases between. The germline gives CDR1 GTSNPN, CDR2 SVGIG (reference sequence). The CDR3 has 13 residues.

The V and J genes are TRBV6-1 and TRBJ1-2; D remains ambiguous. Trimming removed 2 bases at V and 3 bases at J, with 10 bases between. The CDR3 spans 14 residues. Germline V gene lookup returns CDR1 MNHNS and CDR2 SASEGT. The CDR3: CASSEWSEDYGYTF. The CDR3 nucleotides read TGTGCCAGCAGTGAATGGTCGGAGGACTATGGCTACACCTTC.

The V call is TRBV9, the J call TRBJ1-3, with D tentatively TRBD1 (5 bases). The V end lost 0 bases, the J end lost 2 bases, and 15 bases lay between the germline ends. Per germline, CDR1 SGDLS and CDR2 YYNGEE. This CDR3 region has 17 residues. CDR3 sequence: CASSVAHGGVTGNTIYF. The CDR3, as DNA: TGTGCCAGCAGCGTAGCCCACGGGGGGGTAACTGGAAACACCATATATTTT.

The J gene is TRBJ1-1, the V gene TRBV19; 9 bases fit TRBD1. Germline V gene data show CDR1 as LNHDA and CDR2 as SQIVND (reference sequence). Losses at the gene ends were 3 bases for V and 0 bases for J; bases not matched to a gene: 5. This CDR3 is 16 amino acids long. CDR3 in amino acids: CASSMGTGIMNTEAFF. For the CDR3, the DNA is TGTGCCAGTAGTATGGGGACAGGGATTATGAACACTGAAGCTTTCTTT.

The chain carries TRBV6-1 and TRBJ1-4; TRBD1 agrees at 9 bases. CDR1 is MNHNS, CDR2 SASEGT, per germline. J gave up 5 bases and V 2 bases, and 9 bases lay outside the gene matches. The CDR3 spans 17 residues. The CDR3 bases are TGTGCCAGCAGTGAAAAACGGACAGGGGTGGGAAATGAAAAACTGTTTTTT. Encoded protein: CASSEKRTGVGNEKLFF.

The chain combines TRBV7-2 with TRBJ2-3; 11 bases are shared with TRBD2. CDR1 and CDR2 (germline): SGHTA, FQGNSA. CDR3 length equals 17 residues. The V segment lost 5 bases and the J segment 2 bases; nucleotides outside the gene matches: 9. CDR3 sequence reads: CASSLSTSGVFTDTQYF. In nucleotides, the CDR3 is TGTGCCAGCAGCCTATCGACTAGCGGGGTGTTCACAGATACGCAGTATTTT.

The V and J genes are TRBV5-4 and TRBJ2-3, with 11 positions matching TRBD2. The CDR3 length is 16 residues. CDR1 SGHNT and CDR2 YYREEE come from the germline V gene (reference sequence). The trim removed 4 bases at V and 1 base at J, leaving 5 bases unmatched. The CDR3 region is CASSQKLAGGTDTQYF. The CDR3 coding sequence is TGTGCCAGCAGCCAAAAACTAGCGGGGGGCACAGATACGCAGTATTTT.

The chain employs TRBV3-1 (or the pseudogene TRBV3-2) and TRBJ1-1; D gene unclear. In germline, CDR1 is LGHDT, CDR2 YNNKEL (reference sequence). V was cut by 2 bases and J by 5 bases, with 9 bases left in between. The CDR3 consists of 13 residues. This CDR3 reads CASSQQPGTEAFF. The CDR3 DNA is TGTGCCAGCAGCCAACAACCGGGGACTGAAGCTTTCTTT.

V is TRBV6-5 and J is TRBJ1-5; TRBD1 aligns across 9 bases. Unmatched junction bases numbered 7, after V lost 6 bases and J lost 4 bases. CDR1 is MNHEY and CDR2 is SVGAGI in the germline V gene. There are 15 residues in the CDR3. This chain's CDR3 is CASSTTGGENQPQHF. The CDR3 coding sequence is TGTGCCAGCAGCACAACAGGGGGCGAGAATCAGCCCCAGCATTTT.

The chain joins TRBV3-1 (or the pseudogene TRBV3-2) to TRBJ2-3; 9 bases match TRBD1. Germline V CDR1 and CDR2: LGHDT, YNNKEL (reference sequence). V lost 4 bases and J lost 4; bases outside the gene matches: 9. The CDR3 loop spans 16 amino acids. CDR3 bases: TGTGCCAGCAGCCTCCGGACAGGGGTTTTGGCAGATACGCAGTATTTT. This codes for CASSLRTGVLADTQYF.

The chain links TRBV9 to TRBJ1-6, with 8 bases matching TRBD1. The J segment lost 8 bases and the V segment lost 3 bases, leaving 4 bases of the junction unmatched. The CDR3 is made up of 14 amino acids. Per germline, CDR1 SGDLS and CDR2 YYNGEE. Here the CDR3 DNA reads TGTGCCAGCAGCGGGATGACAGGGGATTCACCCCTCCACTTT. It encodes CASSGMTGDSPLHF.

The rearrangement uses TRBV15 and TRBJ2-7; TRBD1 might be the D (6 bases). From germline, CDR1 is LNHNV and CDR2 YYDKDF (reference sequence). V dropped 0 bases and J dropped 2 bases, with 11 bases sitting between them. The CDR3 is 15 amino acids. In DNA form, the CDR3 reads TGTGCCACCAGCAGAGATTACAGGGACCCCTACGAGCAGTACTTC. This encodes CATSRDYRDPYEQYF.

This sequence joins TRBV5-6 and TRBJ1-5; D remains unclear. V shed 1 base and J shed 0 bases, with 8 bases lying between them. Germline values: CDR1 SGHDT, CDR2 YYEEEE. The CDR3 is made up of 15 amino acids. DNA of the CDR3: TGTGCCAGCAGCTTGTTGTCGGTTAGCAATCAGCCCCAGCATTTT. As protein: CASSLLSVSNQPQHF.

The chain has TRBV27 and TRBJ2-2; D uncertain. From germline, CDR1 is MNHEY and CDR2 SMNVEV (reference sequence). The CDR3 is made up of 14 amino acids. Between the trimmed V and J ends, which lost 3 bases and 0 bases, there was a span of 5 bases. In DNA, the CDR3 is TGTGCCAGCAGTTTCCGGGCGAACACCGGGGAGCTGTTTTTT. This translates into CASSFRANTGELFF.

This rearrangement joins TRBV13 to TRBJ1-2; 8 bases are shared with TRBD1. This CDR3 is 15 amino acids long. CDR1 and CDR2 from the germline V gene are PRHDT and FYEKMQ (reference sequence). The V and J ends lost 5 bases and 1 base, in that order; junction bases with no gene match: 6. CDR3 sequence (DNA): TGTGCCAGCAGCGCGGGACAGGCGATTAACTATGGCTACACCTTC. Translated: CASSAGQAINYGYTF.